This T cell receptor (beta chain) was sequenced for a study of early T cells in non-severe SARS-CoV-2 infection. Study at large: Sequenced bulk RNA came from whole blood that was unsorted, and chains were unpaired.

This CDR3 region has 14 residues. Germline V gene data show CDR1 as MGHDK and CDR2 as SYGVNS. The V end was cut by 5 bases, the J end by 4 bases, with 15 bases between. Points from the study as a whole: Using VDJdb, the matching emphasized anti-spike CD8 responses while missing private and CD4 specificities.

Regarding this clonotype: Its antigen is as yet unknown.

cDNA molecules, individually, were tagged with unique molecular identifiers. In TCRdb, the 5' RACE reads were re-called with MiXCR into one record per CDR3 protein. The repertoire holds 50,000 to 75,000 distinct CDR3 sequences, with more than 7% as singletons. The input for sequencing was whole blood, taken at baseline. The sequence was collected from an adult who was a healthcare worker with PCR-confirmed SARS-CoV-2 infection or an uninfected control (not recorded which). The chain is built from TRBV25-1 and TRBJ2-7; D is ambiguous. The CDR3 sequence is CASSPLGSGYEQYF. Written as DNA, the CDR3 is TGTGCCAGCAGTCCCCTGGGATCCGGATACGAGCAGTACTTC.